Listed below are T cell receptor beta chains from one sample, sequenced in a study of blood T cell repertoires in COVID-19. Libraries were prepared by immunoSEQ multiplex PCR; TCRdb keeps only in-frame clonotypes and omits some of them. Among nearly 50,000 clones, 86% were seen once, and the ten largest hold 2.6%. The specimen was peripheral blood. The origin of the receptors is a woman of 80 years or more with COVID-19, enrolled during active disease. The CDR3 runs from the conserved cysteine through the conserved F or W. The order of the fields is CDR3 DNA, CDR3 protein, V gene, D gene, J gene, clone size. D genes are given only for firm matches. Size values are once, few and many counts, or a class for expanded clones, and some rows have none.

DNA: TGTGCCAGCTCTTCCCTGACAGGGTTGGGTGAAAAACTGTTTTTT; CDR3: CASSSLTGLGEKLFF; V: TRBV28; D: TRBD1; J: TRBJ1-4; size: .
DNA: TGTGCCAGCAGCCAAGATATGTCGGGGCCCCAGCATTTT; CDR3: CASSQDMSGPQHF; V: TRBV3-1/TRBV3-2; D: .; J: TRBJ1-5; size: once
DNA: TGTGCCAGCAGCTTAGTGGCCAGGGCGGCGGTAAAACTGTTTTTT; CDR3: CASSLVARAAVKLFF; V: TRBV7-6; D: .; J: TRBJ1-4; size: .
DNA: TGCAGCGTTGATTCGAGGCTTGGAGCTTTCTTT; CDR3: CSVDSRLGAFF; V: TRBV29-1; D: .; J: TRBJ1-1; size: .
DNA: TGTGCAAGTCGCTTAACTAAAGAGGTACAGGGTGGGCGAGTTCAGCCCCAGCATTTT; CDR3: CASRLTKEVQGGRVQPQHF; V: TRBV12-2; D: .; J: TRBJ1-5; size: .
DNA: TGTGCCAGCAGACGGACGGGGGGCAGGGCCGCTGAAGCTTTCTTT; CDR3: CASRRTGGRAAEAFF; V: TRBV2; D: .; J: TRBJ1-1; size: .
DNA: TGTGCCAGCTCTCCCCGGGACAGGGCTGGCTACACCTTC; CDR3: CASSPRDRAGYTF; V: TRBV27; D: TRBD1; J: TRBJ1-2; size: .
DNA: TGCGCCAGCAGCCCTGGGACTTTGGTGGGCGAGCAGTACTTC; CDR3: CASSPGTLVGEQYF; V: TRBV5-1; D: .; J: TRBJ2-7; size: .
DNA: TGTGCCAGTATTGGGACAGGGCCAGTTAACTATGGCTACACCTTC; CDR3: CASIGTGPVNYGYTF; V: TRBV19; D: TRBD1; J: TRBJ1-2; size: few
DNA: TGCGCCAGCAGCCCGACGGACAGTTACTCTGGAAACACCATATATTTT; CDR3: CASSPTDSYSGNTIYF; V: TRBV5-1; D: .; J: TRBJ1-3; size: .
DNA: TGTGCCACCACTCCCGGGTACGAGACCCAGTACTTC; CDR3: CATTPGYETQYF; V: TRBV15; D: .; J: TRBJ2-5; size: .
DNA: TGCGCCAGCAGCTTGGGGGACAGCTCCTACGAGCAGTACTTC; CDR3: CASSLGDSSYEQYF; V: TRBV5-1; D: TRBD1; J: TRBJ2-7; size: .
DNA: TGCGCCAGCAGCCTCTCTGGAGTTTATGAAGCTTTCTTT; CDR3: CASSLSGVYEAFF; V: TRBV4-1; D: .; J: TRBJ1-1; size: once
DNA: TGTGCCAGCAACAAGAGGGGGTTTGAGGAACCTGAAGCTTTCTTT; CDR3: CASNKRGFEEPEAFF; V: TRBV27; D: .; J: TRBJ1-1; size: .
DNA: TGTGCCACCAGGGGACCTGGGGGCCAGGACACTGAAGCTTTCTTT; CDR3: CATRGPGGQDTEAFF; V: TRBV24-1; D: .; J: TRBJ1-1; size: few
DNA: TGTGCCAGCAGCTTAAACAGGGGGGACACTGAAGCTTTCTTT; CDR3: CASSLNRGDTEAFF; V: TRBV7-3; D: TRBD1; J: TRBJ1-1; size: .
DNA: TGTGCCAGCAGTCGGTCGGCCTACGAGCAGTACTTC; CDR3: CASSRSAYEQYF; V: TRBV2; D: .; J: TRBJ2-7; size: .
DNA: TGCAGCGTTAAAGGGACAGGGAGTGTCTACGAGCAGTACTTC; CDR3: CSVKGTGSVYEQYF; V: TRBV29-1; D: TRBD1; J: TRBJ2-7; size: .
DNA: TGTGCCAGCAGCCAATCTAGCGGGATAAATGAGCAGTTCTTC; CDR3: CASSQSSGINEQFF; V: TRBV3-1/TRBV3-2; D: TRBD2; J: TRBJ2-1; size: .
DNA: TGCGCCAGCAGCTCTTTCACTAACTCCTATAATTCACCCCTCCACTTT; CDR3: CASSSFTNSYNSPLHF; V: TRBV5-1; D: .; J: TRBJ1-6; size: .
DNA: TGTGCCAGCAGTTCCGGACAGGTCCGGAGGGAAAAACTGTTTTTT; CDR3: CASSSGQVRREKLFF; V: TRBV28; D: TRBD1; J: TRBJ1-4; size: .
DNA: TGTGCCAGCAGCTCCTGGGGTGCTAGCGGGGTATCAGATACGCAGTATTTT; CDR3: CASSSWGASGVSDTQYF; V: TRBV11-2; D: TRBD2; J: TRBJ2-3; size: .
DNA: TGTGCCAGCAGAGGACCCGGACAGCTGAATTCACCCCTCCACTTT; CDR3: CASRGPGQLNSPLHF; V: TRBV6-5; D: .; J: TRBJ1-6; size: .
DNA: TGTGCCAGCAGCTCCTCACAGGGGAAATCCTATAATTCACCCCTCCACTTT; CDR3: CASSSSQGKSYNSPLHF; V: TRBV7-6; D: TRBD1; J: TRBJ1-6; size: .
DNA: TGTGCCAGCAGCTATCCGGCGGGAGGAAACACCATATATTTT; CDR3: CASSYPAGGNTIYF; V: TRBV7-2; D: .; J: TRBJ1-3; size: .
DNA: TGTGCCAGCTCACCGACAGCCTCCCAAGAGACCCAGTACTTC; CDR3: CASSPTASQETQYF; V: TRBV18; D: .; J: TRBJ2-5; size: .
DNA: TGTGCCTGGAAGGTGCGGGGGGCATCCTACAATGAGCAGTTCTTC; CDR3: CAWKVRGASYNEQFF; V: TRBV30; D: TRBD2; J: TRBJ2-1; size: .
DNA: TGTGCCAGTAGTATAGTAGCGGGAGTAGCCTACAATGAGCAGTTCTTC; CDR3: CASSIVAGVAYNEQFF; V: TRBV19; D: TRBD2; J: TRBJ2-1; size: .
DNA: TGTGCCAGCAGCCGAGGACTAGCGGGGGGCTTCACAGATACGCAGTATTTT; CDR3: CASSRGLAGGFTDTQYF; V: TRBV3-1/TRBV3-2; D: TRBD2; J: TRBJ2-3; size: .
DNA: TGTGCCTGGAGGCCAGGGTATAACTCTGGAAACACCATATATTTT; CDR3: CAWRPGYNSGNTIYF; V: TRBV30; D: .; J: TRBJ1-3; size: .
DNA: TGTGCCAGCAGCCAAGGAGGTGGCCCCTCTGGAAACACCATATATTTT; CDR3: CASSQGGGPSGNTIYF; V: TRBV3-1/TRBV3-2; D: .; J: TRBJ1-3; size: .
DNA: TGTGCCAGCAGCCTCAACAGGAGGGTCACTGAAGCTTTCTTT; CDR3: CASSLNRRVTEAFF; V: TRBV14; D: .; J: TRBJ1-1; size: .
DNA: TGTGCCAGCAAGGGCAGTAGAGGGCGCCTCTATGGCTACACCTTC; CDR3: CASKGSRGRLYGYTF; V: TRBV28; D: .; J: TRBJ1-2; size: .
DNA: TGCGCCAGCAGCTCAGGTCGGGGGCAAGAGACCCAGTACTTC; CDR3: CASSSGRGQETQYF; V: TRBV5-1; D: .; J: TRBJ2-5; size: .
DNA: TGCGCCAGCAGCGGATCGACAGGGGCTGGAGAAAAACTGTTTTTT; CDR3: CASSGSTGAGEKLFF; V: TRBV5-1; D: TRBD1; J: TRBJ1-4; size: .
DNA: TGTGCCATCAGTCCAGGGACTTCCGCATACGAGCAGTACTTC; CDR3: CAISPGTSAYEQYF; V: TRBV10-3; D: .; J: TRBJ2-7; size: .
DNA: TGTGCCACCAAAGGGACAGAGAGCTCCTACGAGCAGTACTTC; CDR3: CATKGTESSYEQYF; V: TRBV2; D: TRBD1; J: TRBJ2-7; size: .
DNA: TGTGCCAGCAGTTTGGACAGGGCAATCTCTGGAAACACCATATATTTT; CDR3: CASSLDRAISGNTIYF; V: TRBV6-5; D: TRBD1; J: TRBJ1-3; size: .
DNA: TGTGCCAGCAGCTATTACAGGGATGGCTACACCTTC; CDR3: CASSYYRDGYTF; V: TRBV11-2; D: .; J: TRBJ1-2; size: .
DNA: TGTGCCAGCAGTTTGGGTTGGGGAGCGGGCACAGATACGCAGTATTTT; CDR3: CASSLGWGAGTDTQYF; V: TRBV27; D: .; J: TRBJ2-3; size: once
DNA: TGTGCCAGCGATATGTCAGGTTTGAGATCAGACACTGAAGCTTTCTTT; CDR3: CASDMSGLRSDTEAFF; V: TRBV6-6; D: .; J: TRBJ1-1; size: .
DNA: TGTGCCAGCAGACTTCTTAGCCATGAAGCTTTCTTT; CDR3: CASRLLSHEAFF; V: TRBV28; D: .; J: TRBJ1-1; size: .
DNA: TGTGCCAGCAGCCTAAGGGGGACCGGGGAGCTGTTTTTT; CDR3: CASSLRGTGELFF; V: TRBV3-1/TRBV3-2; D: .; J: TRBJ2-2; size: few
DNA: TGTGCCAGCAGCCAAGAACTTACAGCCTCTGGGGCCAACGTCCTGACTTTC; CDR3: CASSQELTASGANVLTF; V: TRBV14; D: .; J: TRBJ2-6; size: .
DNA: TGCGCCAGCAGCTCTGGCGGGCGGGAAAAACTGTTTTTT; CDR3: CASSSGGREKLFF; V: TRBV5-1; D: .; J: TRBJ1-4; size: medium-sized
DNA: TGTGCCAGCAGCTGGAGTCGTTCGGGGGAGACCCAGTACTTC; CDR3: CASSWSRSGETQYF; V: TRBV7-2; D: .; J: TRBJ2-5; size: .
DNA: TGTGCCAGCAGTTTCAGCGGGAACTACGAGCAGTACTTC; CDR3: CASSFSGNYEQYF; V: TRBV12-3/TRBV12-4; D: TRBD2; J: TRBJ2-7; size: .
DNA: TGTGCCAGCAGCCCCGTACCGGGACAGGGTTCCGGTCTTGTCAATCCCTTCAATGAGCAGTTCTTC; CDR3: CASSPVPGQGSGLVNPFNEQFF; V: TRBV4-2; D: TRBD1; J: TRBJ2-1; size: few
DNA: TGCGCCAGCAGCTTGTCTGATAGCGGAAGAGGGGAGCTGTTTTTT; CDR3: CASSLSDSGRGELFF; V: TRBV5-1; D: .; J: TRBJ2-2; size: .
DNA: TGTGCCAGCAGTTCCCTTTTTAGAGGGAGAAACATTCAGTACTTC; CDR3: CASSSLFRGRNIQYF; V: TRBV28; D: .; J: TRBJ2-4; size: .
DNA: TGCAGCGTTGTCCTTCCAGGGGTGTACGAGCAGTACTTC; CDR3: CSVVLPGVYEQYF; V: TRBV29-1; D: .; J: TRBJ2-7; size: .
DNA: TGTGCCAGTAGTATAGGGGCCCACTCCAATAGCAATCAGCCCCAGCATTTT; CDR3: CASSIGAHSNSNQPQHF; V: TRBV19; D: .; J: TRBJ1-5; size: .